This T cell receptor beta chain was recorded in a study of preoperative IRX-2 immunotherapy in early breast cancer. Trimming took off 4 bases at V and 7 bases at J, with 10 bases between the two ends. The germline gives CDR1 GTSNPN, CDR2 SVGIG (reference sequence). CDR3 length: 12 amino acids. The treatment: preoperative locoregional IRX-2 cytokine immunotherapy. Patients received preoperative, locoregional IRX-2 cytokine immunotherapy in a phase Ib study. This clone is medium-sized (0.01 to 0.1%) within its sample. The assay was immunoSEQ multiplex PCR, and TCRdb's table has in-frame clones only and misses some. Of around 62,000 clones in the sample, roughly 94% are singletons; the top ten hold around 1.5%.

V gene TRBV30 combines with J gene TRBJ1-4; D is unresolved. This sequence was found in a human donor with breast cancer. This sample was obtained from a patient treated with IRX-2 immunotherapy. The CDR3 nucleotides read TGTGCCTGGAATTGGCTGGGTGAAAAACTGTTTTTT. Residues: CAWNWLGEKLFF.